The clone carrying this TCR beta chain was seen a handful of times. Its antigen is as yet unknown. An end of the junction differs from the germline gene, which may be a read error. This sample was included in a study of cytomegalovirus exposure and HLA in healthy donors. Study-level information: HLA-typed donors were the source of about 85 million unique TCRs held in an early data release. Overall study findings and caveats: Rarity held for most TCR sequences, but there were some public TCRs that occurred in many donors. Later analysis revealed greater clonal expansion in HLA-associated TCR beta chains than in equally common others. Among donors in an Asian-associated ancestry cluster, a later analysis reportedly found fewer N-insertions than the roughly 700-donor mean.

CDR1 and CDR2 from the germline V gene are MNHNS and SASEGT. This CDR3 has 16 residues. Primers for the PCR totalled 60 Vbeta and 13 Jbeta. Libraries were prepared by immunoSEQ multiplex PCR; TCRdb keeps only in-frame clonotypes and omits some of them. Here the sample spans over 100,000 clones, approximately 78% being singletons. This chain joins TRBV6-1 and TRBJ2-7; TRBD2 might be the D (5 bases). The TCR comes from a woman aged 50 to 60 in good health and CMV-seropositive. The sample consisted of PBMCs. The CDR3 protein is CASSEGIGGSTYEQYF. The CDR3 DNA reads as TGTGCCAGCAGCGAAGGAATAGGTGGGAGTACCTACGAGCAGTACTTC.